The sequence of this T cell receptor beta chain was determined in a study of T cell responses to AZD1222 COVID-19 vaccine (dated by TCRdb to 2020 to 2023). General notes on the study: AZD1222 recipients given second doses at about 4 weeks or at about 12 weeks were pooled, since spike-specific TCR depth and breadth were not found to differ between the two schedules. Trial participants were enrolled into age subgroups of 18-55, 56-69 and 70-plus years, which contained approximately 150, 30 and 60 TCR-sequenced participants, respectively. A total of roughly 240 trial participants underwent TCR sequencing, of whom about 200 received two doses of AZD1222 and some 26 received two doses of the MenACWY control vaccine.

The CDR3 regions of human TCRbeta chains were subjected to immunosequencing. The authors' analysis ran thus. TCRs in the repertoires were compared against a reference library of SARS-CoV-2-specific TCRs that had been generated with the MIRA antigen-specificity platform. Breadth meant the fraction of unique TCRs that were SARS-CoV-2-associated, whereas depth meant the fraction of total T cells that were SARS-CoV-2-associated. Each spike-specific TCR was assigned to its reactive spike region and to a CD4 or CD8 class using the MIRA data. Log10-transformed breadth and depth values were compared by one-way ANOVA with Sidak's multiple comparisons tests. TCRdb holds this immuneACCESS table with in-frame rearrangements only. Some clones are missing; in checked studies, unresolved V genes explain under half, and the rest has no known cause. D and trimming come from the DNA, and the V and J calls and clone size come from that table. This sample lists 140,000 to 150,000 clones; around nine tenths were detected once. The ten largest make up around 1.4% of the sample.

Points the paper makes about the study in general: Conclusions about previously exposed vaccinees are limited because only six or seven AZD1222 recipients were SARS-CoV-2 seropositive at baseline. The 56-69-year group was small, and its depth increase did not reach significance, likely because of low power. Participants were mostly white British, with more females than males. The authors suggested clonal diversity may have been underestimated. The whole spike protein was spanned by vaccine-associated CD4 TCRs, and dominant responses were seen in regions 160-218 and 743-854. Reportedly, close to half of the unique spike-specific TCRs recognized epitopes lying outside the regions that are mutated in the B.1.351 and B.1.1.7 variants. No day 14 peak-response samples were available, so repertoires were characterized only after the peak T cell response. Spike-specific TCR breadth and depth rose significantly after two AZD1222 doses compared with day 0 and with MenACWY recipients.

The time point label of this sample denotes: baseline before first vaccination. Samples from vaccinated people were obtained from the UK trials COV001 and COV002, which included a single-blind randomized controlled phase 2/3 trial of AZD1222 (ChAdOx1 nCoV-19) in healthy adults. For TCRbeta chain sequencing, PBMC samples from trial participants were taken at day 0 and at day 28 after the second dose. From a lookup of the germline V gene, CDR1 and CDR2 are SGHTA and FQGTGA. The CDR3, from cysteine to phenylalanine, totals 17 residues. Just CDR3 DNA is preserved here, 51 bases in frame from base 1. V and J lose 2 bases and 1 base, and a span of 18 bases separates them. To note about this clone: What antigen it recognizes has not been identified. Qualities for individual bases were not recorded, and no much larger clone is one base off.

The source material was peripheral blood, sampled on day 0 of AZD1222 vaccination. This TCR was recovered from an adult in good health. The sequence links TRBV7-3 to TRBJ2-7; tentative D gene TRBD2, with 7 bases matching. The CDR3 has the sequence CASSLGGGLDASYEQYF. DNA sequence: TGTGCCAGCAGCTTAGGCGGGGGCCTTGATGCGTCCTACGAGCAGTACTTC. Where the CDR3 stops, the reference TRBV7-3 and TRBJ2-7 genes take over; the full variable domain is GAGVSQTPSNKVTEKGKYVELRCDPISGHTALYWYRQSLGQGPEFLIYFQGTGAADDSGLPNDRFFAVRPEGSVSTLKIQRTERGDSAVYLCASSLGGGLDASYEQYFGPGTRLTVT.